The rows below give T cell receptor beta chains drawn from one sample of a study of T cells in Graves' hyperthyroidism and ophthalmopathy. From the multiplex PCR reads, TCRdb called clonotypes with MiXCR, one entry per CDR3 protein. The sample includes approximately 640,000 distinct CDR3 sequences, approximately 42% seen only once; the top ten take under 8%. The specimen was peripheral blood or thyroid tissue (not recorded which). These receptors all come from an adult man with Graves' disease, either hyperthyroidism or ophthalmopathy (not recorded which). The CDR3 runs from the conserved cysteine through the conserved F or W. D genes are given only for firm matches. Size tells how often a clone was seen (once, few, many) or the class of an expanded clone, and some rows leave it out.

abundance: -; d_gene: -; j_gene: TRBJ1-5; v_gene: TRBV19; CDR3nt: TGTGCCAGTAGTGGCAGGCTTGGCAATCAGCCCCAGCATTTT; CDR3aa: CASSGRLGNQPQHF
abundance: -; d_gene: TRBD1; j_gene: TRBJ2-7; v_gene: TRBV7-4; CDR3nt: TGTGCCAGCAGACCCGGGACAGGGATCCACGAGCAGTACTTC; CDR3aa: CASRPGTGIHEQYF
abundance: -; d_gene: -; j_gene: TRBJ1-1; v_gene: TRBV10-3; CDR3nt: TGTGCCATCAGTGAGCTTTGGGGGGTACCAGCTTTCTTT; CDR3aa: CAISELWGVPAFF
abundance: -; d_gene: TRBD1; j_gene: TRBJ1-2; v_gene: TRBV15; CDR3nt: TGTGCCACCAGCAGAGATCGGGCCAGGGGACAGTATGGCTACACCTTC; CDR3aa: CATSRDRARGQYGYTF
abundance: -; d_gene: -; j_gene: TRBJ1-1; v_gene: TRBV29-1; CDR3nt: TGCAGCGTCCTAACCCTCCGGGGGGACACTGAAGCTTTCTTT; CDR3aa: CSVLTLRGDTEAFF
abundance: -; d_gene: -; j_gene: TRBJ1-5; v_gene: TRBV15; CDR3nt: TGTGCCACCAGCAGGGGTGGAGAGACCCAGCATTTT; CDR3aa: CATSRGGETQHF
abundance: -; d_gene: -; j_gene: TRBJ1-2; v_gene: TRBV2; CDR3nt: TGTGCCAGCAGTTACCCCGTTGGACTCTACAATGGCTACACCTTC; CDR3aa: CASSYPVGLYNGYTF
abundance: many; d_gene: -; j_gene: TRBJ2-7; v_gene: TRBV10-3; CDR3nt: TGTGCCATCAGTGACCGGGACTTACCCTCCTACGAGCAGTACTTC; CDR3aa: CAISDRDLPSYEQYF
abundance: -; d_gene: TRBD2; j_gene: TRBJ2-7; v_gene: TRBV5-1; CDR3nt: TGCGCCAGCAGCTTTTTGCGGGAGGGTTACGAGCAGTACTTC; CDR3aa: CASSFLREGYEQYF
abundance: -; d_gene: TRBD1; j_gene: TRBJ1-6; v_gene: TRBV10-2; CDR3nt: TGCGCCAGCAGTGAGACAGGGGCTTCTTCACCCCTCCACTTT; CDR3aa: CASSETGASSPLHF
abundance: -; d_gene: -; j_gene: TRBJ1-2; v_gene: TRBV7-9; CDR3nt: TGTGCCAGCAGCCAGGGACACCTCTATGGCTACACCTTC; CDR3aa: CASSQGHLYGYTF
abundance: few; d_gene: -; j_gene: TRBJ1-3; v_gene: TRBV9; CDR3nt: TGTGCCAGCAGCGGCGAGAACAGATCCCCCCGGGGAAACACCATATATTTT; CDR3aa: CASSGENRSPRGNTIYF
abundance: -; d_gene: -; j_gene: TRBJ1-4; v_gene: TRBV2; CDR3nt: TGTGCCAGCAGTGAAGCAGTGCAGGATCGGGGCTACACGACTAATGAAAAACTGTTTTTT; CDR3aa: CASSEAVQDRGYTTNEKLFF
abundance: few; d_gene: TRBD1; j_gene: TRBJ1-6; v_gene: TRBV25-1; CDR3nt: TGTGCCAGCAGTGTTGACAGGGCCTCCTATAATTCACCCCTCCACTTT; CDR3aa: CASSVDRASYNSPLHF
abundance: few; d_gene: TRBD1; j_gene: TRBJ1-5; v_gene: TRBV24-1; CDR3nt: TGTGCCAGCAGTTACGGGACAGGGAACAATCAGCCCCAGCATTTT; CDR3aa: CASSYGTGNNQPQHF
abundance: -; d_gene: -; j_gene: TRBJ1-5; v_gene: TRBV12-3/TRBV12-4; CDR3nt: TGTGCCAGCAGTTACCCCGGGGACATCAGTAGCAATCAGCCCCAGCATTTT; CDR3aa: CASSYPGDISSNQPQHF
abundance: few; d_gene: TRBD1; j_gene: TRBJ1-2; v_gene: TRBV7-2; CDR3nt: TGTGCCAGCAGCCAAGCCGACAGGGTCTATGGCTACACCTTC; CDR3aa: CASSQADRVYGYTF
abundance: few; d_gene: TRBD1; j_gene: TRBJ1-1; v_gene: TRBV5-5; CDR3nt: TGTGCCAGCAGCCAGGGAACGACAGGGCCCACTGAAGCTTTCTTT; CDR3aa: CASSQGTTGPTEAFF
abundance: many; d_gene: -; j_gene: TRBJ1-1; v_gene: TRBV2; CDR3nt: TGTGCCAGCAGCTTACAGGGTCGAACTGAAGCTTTCTTT; CDR3aa: CASSLQGRTEAFF
abundance: many; d_gene: -; j_gene: TRBJ2-5; v_gene: TRBV29-1; CDR3nt: TGCAGCGTTGTGGCGGAACGAGAGACCCAGTACTTC; CDR3aa: CSVVAERETQYF
abundance: -; d_gene: -; j_gene: TRBJ2-7; v_gene: TRBV29-1; CDR3nt: TGCAGCTTGGTGGCAGGGTCGATGAACGAGCAGTACTTC; CDR3aa: CSLVAGSMNEQYF
abundance: many; d_gene: TRBD1; j_gene: TRBJ2-7; v_gene: TRBV19; CDR3nt: TGTGCCACCTTCGGACAGGGGATGGCCGAGCAGTACTTC; CDR3aa: CATFGQGMAEQYF
abundance: -; d_gene: -; j_gene: TRBJ1-4; v_gene: TRBV19; CDR3nt: TGTGCCAGTAGTCTTGGGCCTCACAGGGTCCTAAATGAAAAACTGTTTTTT; CDR3aa: CASSLGPHRVLNEKLFF
abundance: -; d_gene: -; j_gene: TRBJ2-6; v_gene: TRBV25-1; CDR3nt: TGTGCCAGCAGTGAAGTTTGGCTAGGCTCTGGGGCCAACGTCCTGACTTTC; CDR3aa: CASSEVWLGSGANVLTF
abundance: -; d_gene: TRBD1; j_gene: TRBJ2-7; v_gene: TRBV6-1; CDR3nt: TGTGCCAGCAGCCCAGGACAGGGAGCCTACGAGCAGCACTTC; CDR3aa: CASSPGQGAYEQHF
abundance: many; d_gene: -; j_gene: TRBJ2-7; v_gene: TRBV10-1; CDR3nt: TGCGCCAGCCTTGGACAGAGTCATTGCGAGCAGTACTTC; CDR3aa: CASLGQSHCEQYF
abundance: few; d_gene: -; j_gene: TRBJ1-6; v_gene: TRBV19; CDR3nt: TGTGCCAGTAGCCACTACGGGCAAGTCTATAATTCACCCCTCCACTTT; CDR3aa: CASSHYGQVYNSPLHF
abundance: -; d_gene: -; j_gene: TRBJ2-6; v_gene: TRBV6-6; CDR3nt: TGTGCCATCAGCCCATCAGGGGCCAACGTCCTGACTTTC; CDR3aa: CAISPSGANVLTF
abundance: many; d_gene: -; j_gene: TRBJ2-5; v_gene: TRBV7-9; CDR3nt: TGTGCCAGCAGCCCTCCACGGCAGGCAGTCCAAGAGACCCAGTACTTC; CDR3aa: CASSPPRQAVQETQYF
abundance: -; d_gene: -; j_gene: TRBJ1-6; v_gene: TRBV5-1; CDR3nt: TGCGCCAGCAGCTCGGACTATACTTCACCCCTCCACTTT; CDR3aa: CASSSDYTSPLHF
abundance: many; d_gene: -; j_gene: TRBJ1-1; v_gene: TRBV5-1; CDR3nt: TGCGCCAGCAGCCAAGACGGTACGTTCGAAGCTTTCTTT; CDR3aa: CASSQDGTFEAFF
abundance: many; d_gene: -; j_gene: TRBJ2-7; v_gene: TRBV7-8; CDR3nt: TGTGCCAGCAGCTTAAGCGAGGGTTATGAGCAGTACTTC; CDR3aa: CASSLSEGYEQYF
abundance: -; d_gene: TRBD1; j_gene: TRBJ1-4; v_gene: TRBV19; CDR3nt: TGTGCCAGTAGTCCCACGGGACAGGTCTCTGAAAAACTGTTTTTT; CDR3aa: CASSPTGQVSEKLFF
abundance: few; d_gene: TRBD2; j_gene: TRBJ2-7; v_gene: TRBV7-9; CDR3nt: TGTGCCAGCAGCCTCCCAGCGGGGGGCGTGTACGAGCAGTACTTC; CDR3aa: CASSLPAGGVYEQYF
abundance: -; d_gene: -; j_gene: TRBJ1-2; v_gene: TRBV15; CDR3nt: TGTGCCACCAGCGGAGACACTCAGGGGTCGGAGTATGGCTACACCTTC; CDR3aa: CATSGDTQGSEYGYTF
abundance: many; d_gene: -; j_gene: TRBJ1-1; v_gene: TRBV2; CDR3nt: TGTGCCAGCAGTGATCTACAGCTAAACACTGAAGCTTTCTTT; CDR3aa: CASSDLQLNTEAFF
abundance: -; d_gene: -; j_gene: TRBJ2-5; v_gene: TRBV24-1; CDR3nt: TGTGCCACCAGTGCTGGGGGAGAGACCCAGTACTTC; CDR3aa: CATSAGGETQYF
abundance: -; d_gene: -; j_gene: TRBJ1-1; v_gene: TRBV28; CDR3nt: TGTGCCAGTTTGCGCATGAACACTGAAGCTTTCTTT; CDR3aa: CASLRMNTEAFF
abundance: few; d_gene: -; j_gene: TRBJ1-2; v_gene: TRBV19; CDR3nt: TGTGCCAGTAGACCGACGGTAGCTAACTATGGCTACACCTTC; CDR3aa: CASRPTVANYGYTF
abundance: many; d_gene: -; j_gene: TRBJ2-7; v_gene: TRBV25-1; CDR3nt: TGTGCCAGCAGCCCCGGACAATTGAGCTCCTACGAGCAGTACTTC; CDR3aa: CASSPGQLSSYEQYF
abundance: -; d_gene: -; j_gene: TRBJ2-7; v_gene: TRBV7-9; CDR3nt: TGTGCCAGCAGCGCTAGTGAGGCCCGTGTGGGGTACGAGCAGTACTTC; CDR3aa: CASSASEARVGYEQYF
abundance: many; d_gene: -; j_gene: TRBJ1-6; v_gene: TRBV10-3; CDR3nt: TGTGCCATCAAAGAGGGAGACTCACCCCTCCACTTT; CDR3aa: CAIKEGDSPLHF
abundance: many; d_gene: -; j_gene: TRBJ2-7; v_gene: TRBV2; CDR3nt: TGTGCCAGCAGCGCAGGGTTTTCCTACGAGCAGTACTTC; CDR3aa: CASSAGFSYEQYF